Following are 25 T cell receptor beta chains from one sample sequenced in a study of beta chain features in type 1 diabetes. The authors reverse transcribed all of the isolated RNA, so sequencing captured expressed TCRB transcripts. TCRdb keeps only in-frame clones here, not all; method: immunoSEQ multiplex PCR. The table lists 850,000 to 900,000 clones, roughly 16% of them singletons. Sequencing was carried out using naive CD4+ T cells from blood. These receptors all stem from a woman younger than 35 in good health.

The CDR3 coding sequence is TGCGCCAGCAGCCTTCCATCGTTAACTAGCGGTCGAATGTTCTACAATGAGCAGTTCTTC. Its translation: CASSLPSLTSGRMFYNEQFF. V gene TRBV4-3 combines with J gene TRBJ2-1; 8 bases line up with TRBD2. Germline trimming cut 4 bases from V and 3 bases from J; bases unmatched to any gene: 20. The CDR3 is made up of 20 amino acids. Germline values: CDR1 LGHNA, CDR2 YSLEER.

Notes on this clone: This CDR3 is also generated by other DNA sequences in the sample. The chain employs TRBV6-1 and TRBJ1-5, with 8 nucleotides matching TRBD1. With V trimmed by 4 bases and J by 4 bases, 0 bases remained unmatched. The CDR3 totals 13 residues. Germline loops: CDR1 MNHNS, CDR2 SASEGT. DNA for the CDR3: TGTGCCAGCAGTGGGGACAGGAATCAGCCCCAGCATTTT. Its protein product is CASSGDRNQPQHF.

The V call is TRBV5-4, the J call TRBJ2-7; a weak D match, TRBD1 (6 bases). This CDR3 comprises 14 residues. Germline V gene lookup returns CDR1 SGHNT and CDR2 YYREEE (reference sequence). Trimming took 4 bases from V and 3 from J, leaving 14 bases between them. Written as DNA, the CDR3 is TGTGCCAGCAGCAGCGGACAGAATTACTACGAGCAGTACTTC. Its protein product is CASSSGQNYYEQYF.

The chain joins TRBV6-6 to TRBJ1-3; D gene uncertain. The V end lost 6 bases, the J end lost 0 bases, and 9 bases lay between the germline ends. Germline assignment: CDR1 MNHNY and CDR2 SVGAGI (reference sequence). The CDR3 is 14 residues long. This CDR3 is CASSYDGSGNTIYF. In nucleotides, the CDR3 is TGTGCCAGCAGCTATGACGGCTCTGGAAACACCATATATTTT.

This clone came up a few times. Here the CDR3 DNA reads TGTGCCAGCAGCTCTAGCGGGAGTTCCGGGGAGCTGTTTTTT. This translates into CASSSSGSSGELFF. This chain uses TRBV7-9 with TRBJ2-2, with 10 bases identical to TRBD2. The CDR3 is 14 amino acids. The V and J ends lost 4 bases and 6 bases, in that order; junction bases with no gene match: 2. CDR1 SEHNR and CDR2 FQNEAQ come from the germline V gene (reference sequence).

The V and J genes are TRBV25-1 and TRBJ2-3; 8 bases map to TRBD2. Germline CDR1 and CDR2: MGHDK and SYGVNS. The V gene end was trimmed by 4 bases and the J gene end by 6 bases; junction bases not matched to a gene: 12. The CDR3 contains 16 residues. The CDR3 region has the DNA TGTGCCAGCAGTGTTTCCGGGGGGGCGCCCCCCGATACGCAGTATTTT. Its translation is CASSVSGGAPPDTQYF.

The CDR3 region is CASSATGRGQAGETQYF. The CDR3, as DNA: TGTGCCAGCAGTGCCACGGGCCGCGGTCAGGCGGGAGAGACCCAGTACTTC. The chain uses TRBV25-1 and TRBJ2-5, with D possibly matching TRBD2 (5 bases). Germline values: CDR1 MGHDK, CDR2 SYGVNS. Trimming pared 4 bases from V and 4 bases from J, leaving 22 bases between. CDR3 length: 17 amino acids.

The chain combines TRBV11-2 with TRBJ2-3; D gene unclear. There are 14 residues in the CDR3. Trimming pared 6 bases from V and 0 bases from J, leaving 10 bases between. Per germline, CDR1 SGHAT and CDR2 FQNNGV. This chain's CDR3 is CASSDGWSTDTQYF. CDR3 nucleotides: TGTGCCAGCAGTGATGGGTGGAGCACAGATACGCAGTATTTT.

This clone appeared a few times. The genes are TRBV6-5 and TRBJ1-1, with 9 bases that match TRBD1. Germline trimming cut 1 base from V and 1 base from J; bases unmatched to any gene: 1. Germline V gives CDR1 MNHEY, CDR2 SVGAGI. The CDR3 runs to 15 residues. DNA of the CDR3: TGTGCCAGCAGTTACTGGGGACAGGGGAACACTGAAGCTTTCTTT. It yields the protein CASSYWGQGNTEAFF.

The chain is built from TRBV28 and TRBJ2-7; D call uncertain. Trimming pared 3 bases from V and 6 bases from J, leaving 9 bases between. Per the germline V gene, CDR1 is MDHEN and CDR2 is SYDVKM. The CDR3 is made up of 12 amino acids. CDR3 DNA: TGTGCCAGCAGTTTTTCATGGGGCGAGCAGTACTTC. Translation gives CASSFSWGEQYF.

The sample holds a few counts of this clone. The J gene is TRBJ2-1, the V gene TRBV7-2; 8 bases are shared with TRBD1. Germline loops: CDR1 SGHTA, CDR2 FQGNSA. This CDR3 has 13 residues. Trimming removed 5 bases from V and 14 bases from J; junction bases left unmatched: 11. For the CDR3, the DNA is TGTGCCAGCAGCGCGATAGGCCGACAGGGGAAGTTCTTC. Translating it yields CASSAIGRQGKFF.

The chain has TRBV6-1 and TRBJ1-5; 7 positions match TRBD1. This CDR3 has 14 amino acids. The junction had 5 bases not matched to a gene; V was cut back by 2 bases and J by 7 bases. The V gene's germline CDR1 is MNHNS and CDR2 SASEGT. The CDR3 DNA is TGTGCCAGCAGTGAACGAGGGGGCGCCCAGCCCCAGCATTTT. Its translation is CASSERGGAQPQHF.

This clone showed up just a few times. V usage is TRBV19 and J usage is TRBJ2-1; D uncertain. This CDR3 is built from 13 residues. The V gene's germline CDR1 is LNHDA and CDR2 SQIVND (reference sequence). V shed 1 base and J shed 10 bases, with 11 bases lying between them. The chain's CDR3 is CASSIVLTVEQFF. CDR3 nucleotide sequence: TGTGCCAGTAGTATAGTACTTACAGTCGAGCAGTTCTTC.

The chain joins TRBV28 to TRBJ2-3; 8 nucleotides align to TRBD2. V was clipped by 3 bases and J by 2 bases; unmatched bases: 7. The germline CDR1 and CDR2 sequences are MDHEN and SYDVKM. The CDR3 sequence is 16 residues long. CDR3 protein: CASSFPLAGFTDTQYF. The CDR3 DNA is TGTGCCAGCAGTTTCCCCTTAGCGGGATTCACAGATACGCAGTATTTT.

In nucleotides, the CDR3 is TGTGCCAGCAGCTTAGTAGTGACAGGTGAATATGGCTACACCTTC. Its translation is CASSLVVTGEYGYTF. This chain uses TRBV7-2 with TRBJ1-2; D perhaps matches TRBD1 (6 bases). Germline CDR1 and CDR2: SGHTA and FQGNSA. Trimming pared 1 base from V and 5 bases from J, leaving 14 bases between. The CDR3 is made up of 15 amino acids.

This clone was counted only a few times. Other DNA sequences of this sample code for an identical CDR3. The CDR3 protein is CASSPLQSSYNEQFF. CDR3 nucleotides: TGTGCCAGCTCACCATTGCAGAGCTCCTACAATGAGCAGTTCTTC. The chain has TRBV18 and TRBJ2-1; D unresolved. Trimming removed 2 bases from V and 0 bases from J, with 8 bases in between. The CDR3 totals 15 residues. The germline gives CDR1 KGHSH, CDR2 LQKENI. The entire variable domain, with the rest obtained from reference TRBV18 and TRBJ2-1, is as follows: NAGVMQNPRHLVRRRGQEARLRCSPMKGHSHVYWYRQLPEEGLKFMVYLQKENIIDESGMPKERFSAEFPKEGPSILRIQQVVRGDSAAYFCASSPLQSSYNEQFFGPGTRLTVL.

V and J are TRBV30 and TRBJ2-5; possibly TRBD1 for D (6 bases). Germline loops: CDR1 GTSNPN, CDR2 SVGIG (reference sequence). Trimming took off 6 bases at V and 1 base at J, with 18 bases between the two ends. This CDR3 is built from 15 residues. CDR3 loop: CACYPRQDLQETQYF. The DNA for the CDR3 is TGTGCCTGTTACCCCCGACAGGACCTCCAAGAGACCCAGTACTTC.

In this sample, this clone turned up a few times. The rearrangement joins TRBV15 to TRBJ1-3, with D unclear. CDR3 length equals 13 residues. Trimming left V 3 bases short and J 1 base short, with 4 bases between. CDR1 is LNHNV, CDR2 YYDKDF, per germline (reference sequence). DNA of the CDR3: TGTGCCACCAGCAGGACATCTGGAAACACCATATATTTT. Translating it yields CATSRTSGNTIYF.

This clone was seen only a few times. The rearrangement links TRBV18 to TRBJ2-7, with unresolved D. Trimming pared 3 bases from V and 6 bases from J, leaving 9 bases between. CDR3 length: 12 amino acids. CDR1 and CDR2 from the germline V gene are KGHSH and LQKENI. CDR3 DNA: TGTGCCAGCTCACCCGGTTTCGCCGAGCAGTACTTC. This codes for CASSPGFAEQYF.

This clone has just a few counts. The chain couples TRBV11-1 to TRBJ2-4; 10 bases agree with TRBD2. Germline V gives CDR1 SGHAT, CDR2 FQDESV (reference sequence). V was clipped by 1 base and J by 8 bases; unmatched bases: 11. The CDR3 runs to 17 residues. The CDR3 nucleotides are TGTGCCAGCAGCTTAGAGGCTAGCGGGAGCCGGATCCACATTCAGTACTTC. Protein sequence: CASSLEASGSRIHIQYF.

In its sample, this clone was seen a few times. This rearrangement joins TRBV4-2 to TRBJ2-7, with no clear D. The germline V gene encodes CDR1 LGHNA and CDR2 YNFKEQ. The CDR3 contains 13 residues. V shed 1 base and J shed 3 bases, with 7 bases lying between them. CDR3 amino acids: CASSQVANYEQYF. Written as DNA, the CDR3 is TGTGCCAGCAGCCAAGTCGCAAACTACGAGCAGTACTTC.

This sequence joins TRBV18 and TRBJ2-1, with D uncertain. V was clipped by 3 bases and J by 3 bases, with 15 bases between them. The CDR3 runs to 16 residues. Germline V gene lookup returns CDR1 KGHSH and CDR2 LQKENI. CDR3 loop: CASSPQQIGDYNEQFF. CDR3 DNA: TGTGCCAGCTCACCCCAACAGATTGGGGACTACAATGAGCAGTTCTTC.

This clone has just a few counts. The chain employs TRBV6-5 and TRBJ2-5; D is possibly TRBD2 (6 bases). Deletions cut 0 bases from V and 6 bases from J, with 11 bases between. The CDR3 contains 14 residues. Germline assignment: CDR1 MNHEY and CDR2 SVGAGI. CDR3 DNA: TGTGCCAGCAGTTACTCGGGGGGAGAGAAGACCCAGTACTTC. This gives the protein CASSYSGGEKTQYF.

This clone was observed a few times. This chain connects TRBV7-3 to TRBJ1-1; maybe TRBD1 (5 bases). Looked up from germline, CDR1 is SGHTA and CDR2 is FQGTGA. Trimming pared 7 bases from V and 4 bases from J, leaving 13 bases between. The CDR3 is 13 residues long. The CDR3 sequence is CASTQGQGTEAFF. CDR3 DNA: TGTGCCAGCACTCAGGGCCAAGGCACTGAAGCTTTCTTT.

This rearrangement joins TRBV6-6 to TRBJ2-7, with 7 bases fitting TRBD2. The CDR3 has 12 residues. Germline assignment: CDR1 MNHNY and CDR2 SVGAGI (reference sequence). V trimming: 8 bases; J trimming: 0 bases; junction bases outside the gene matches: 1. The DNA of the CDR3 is TGTGCCAGCGGGGACTACTCCTACGAGCAGTACTTC. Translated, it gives CASGDYSYEQYF.